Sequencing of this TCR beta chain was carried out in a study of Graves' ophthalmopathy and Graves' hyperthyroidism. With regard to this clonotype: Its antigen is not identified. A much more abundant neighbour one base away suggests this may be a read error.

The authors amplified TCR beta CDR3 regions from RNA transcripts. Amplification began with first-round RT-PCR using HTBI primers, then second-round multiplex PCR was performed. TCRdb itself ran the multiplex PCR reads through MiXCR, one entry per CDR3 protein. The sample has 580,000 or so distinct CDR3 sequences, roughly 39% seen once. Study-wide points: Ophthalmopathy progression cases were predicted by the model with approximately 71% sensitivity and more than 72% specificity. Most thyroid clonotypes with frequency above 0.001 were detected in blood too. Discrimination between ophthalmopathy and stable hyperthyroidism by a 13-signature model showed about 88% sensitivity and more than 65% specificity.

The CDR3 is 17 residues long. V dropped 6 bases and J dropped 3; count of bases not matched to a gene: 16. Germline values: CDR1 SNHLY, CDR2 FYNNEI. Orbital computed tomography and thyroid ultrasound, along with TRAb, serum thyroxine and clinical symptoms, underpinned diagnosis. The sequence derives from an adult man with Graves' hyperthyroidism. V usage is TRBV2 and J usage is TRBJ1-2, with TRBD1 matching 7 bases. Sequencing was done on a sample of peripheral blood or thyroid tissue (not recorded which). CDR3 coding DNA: TGTGCCAGCAGCGTCCCGGGACAGAGAAAGATGGACTATGGCTACACCTTC. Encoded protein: CASSVPGQRKMDYGYTF.